The 6 T cell receptor beta chains in this list originate from one sample, sequenced in a study of CD8 T cells in Susac syndrome (dated 2019 in TCRdb). The library was generated by the immunoSEQ multiplex PCR assay. RNA was extracted using the RNeasy kit, and about 0.45 to 1 microgram was reverse transcribed with random hexamers. The public reads were run again by TCRdb, first through fastp at Q25 and then through MiXCR, and only productive beta chains were kept. All rows with the same CDR3 protein become a single entry with the most common DNA and genes. The sample table contains more than 120,000 distinct CDR3 sequences; only one count was recorded for around 94% of them. Approximately 0.08% of the sample belongs to the ten largest clones. Material for sequencing was CD4+ T cells from PBMCs. All receptors come from a human donor in good health.

This chain uses TRBV20-1 with TRBJ1-2, with TRBD1 identical over 7 bases. Germline loops: CDR1 DFQATT, CDR2 SNEGSKA (reference sequence). J was trimmed by 4 bases and V by 2 bases; bases with no gene match: 4. The CDR3 is 13 residues long. Here the CDR3 DNA reads TGCAGTGCTAGACAGGGGGTTAGCTATGGCTACACCTTC. Translation: CSARQGVSYGYTF.

This chain links TRBV15 with TRBJ2-5, with D perhaps TRBD1 or TRBD2 (6 bases each). Trimming shortened V by 0 bases and J by 5 bases, and 16 bases separated the two germline ends. This CDR3 is built from 16 residues. The V gene's germline CDR1 is LNHNV and CDR2 YYDKDF (reference sequence). The CDR3 DNA reads TGTGCCACCAGCAGAGATCCTGGCGGAGGGGGGGAGACCCAGTACTTC. Translation: CATSRDPGGGGETQYF.

This chain links TRBV6-1 with TRBJ2-7, with 7 bases aligning to TRBD1. This CDR3 is 15 amino acids long. Germline V gives CDR1 MNHNS, CDR2 SASEGT. The V segment lost 7 bases and the J segment 2 bases; nucleotides outside the gene matches: 11. The CDR3 region is CASIPTGESPYEQYF. CDR3 coding DNA: TGTGCCAGCATCCCCACAGGGGAAAGTCCCTACGAGCAGTACTTC.

This chain's CDR3 is CASSYPAGTQYF. Here the CDR3 DNA reads TGTGCCAGCAGTTACCCCGCTGGAACCCAGTACTTC. The V and J genes are TRBV6-9 and TRBJ2-5; D remains unclear. V lost 3 bases, J lost 8 bases, and 10 bases lay in between. The CDR3 covers 12 residues. CDR1 and CDR2 from the germline V gene are MNHGY and SVAAGI.

This chain uses TRBV7-6 with TRBJ2-5; 11 nucleotides agree with TRBD2. Trimming removed 6 bases from V and 1 base from J; junction bases left unmatched: 22. Per the germline V gene, CDR1 is SGHVS and CDR2 is FNYEAQ. The CDR3 length is 21 residues. The CDR3 region is CASSLSRQALLAGVIQETQYF. DNA for the CDR3: TGTGCCAGCAGTCTCTCCCGGCAGGCCCTACTAGCGGGGGTCATCCAAGAGACCCAGTACTTC.

J is TRBJ2-3 and V is TRBV5-6; D perhaps matches TRBD1 (5 bases). Germline CDR1 is SGHDT and CDR2 is YYEEEE. The CDR3 sequence is 13 residues long. Trimming took 5 bases from V and 4 from J, leaving 11 bases between them. CDR3 protein: CASRRSGPDTQYF. The CDR3 nucleotides are TGTGCCAGCAGGCGTTCAGGGCCAGATACGCAGTATTTT.